This entry concerns a single T cell receptor (beta chain). Its cognate antigen is unknown. Other DNA variants within this sample encode the same CDR3. This sample is part of a study of STAT5B mutations in CD4+ large granular lymphocyte leukemia. Looking at the study overall: The CDR3 'QG' motif was associated with a particular HLA allele among healthy donors.

Study-wide points: CD4-sorted patient repertoires seemed more clonal than healthy CD4+ repertoires. 8/27 top patient clones versus 2/35 control clones were TRBV06-family.

The assay was run at survey level. Some clones are missing from TCRdb's copy, which holds only in-frame ones; the method was immunoSEQ multiplex PCR. The sample has 25,000 to 30,000 clones, 65% to 80% seen once; the top ten hold approximately 0.98%. J lost 5 bases, V lost 2 bases, and 1 base had no gene match. The CDR3 loop spans 14 amino acids. Germline CDR1 reads SGHKS; CDR2 reads YYEKEE (reference sequence). This chain joins TRBV5-5 and TRBJ2-5; 12 positions match TRBD2. The TCR originated in a human donor in good health. The specimen sequenced was CD4+ T cells from blood buffy coats. The CDR3 DNA sequence: TGTGCCAGCAGCTTCCTAGCGGGGGGGGAGACCCAGTACTTC. The encoded protein is CASSFLAGGETQYF.